The 8 T cell receptor beta chains below all came from one sample that was sequenced in a study of blood T cell repertoires in COVID-19. Assay used: immunoSEQ multiplex PCR; TCRdb lists only in-frame clones, some missing. This table has approximately 250,000 clones, around 84% appearing once. Sequencing input: peripheral blood. The receptors come from a man in his 60s with acute or convalescent COVID-19.

The J gene is TRBJ2-1, the V gene TRBV11-3, with a tentative D call TRBD1 (5 bases). Germline V gene data show CDR1 as SGHNT and CDR2 as YENEEA. This CDR3 comprises 15 residues. Trimming pared 4 bases from V and 6 bases from J, leaving 16 bases between. CDR3 protein: CASSSDKTARNEQFF. The CDR3 nucleotides read TGTGCCAGCAGCTCGGACAAGACTGCACGCAATGAGCAGTTCTTC.

The genes are TRBV11-3 and TRBJ2-1; D possibly corresponds to TRBD2 (6 bases). The CDR3 runs 16 residues. Between the trimmed V and J ends, which lost 1 base and 9 bases, there was a span of 19 bases. The germline V gene has CDR1 SGHNT and CDR2 YENEEA. Here the CDR3 reads CASSLGGGGISGEQFF. For the CDR3, the DNA is TGTGCCAGCAGCTTAGGGGGCGGCGGGATTAGTGGTGAGCAGTTCTTC.

With regard to this clone: This specimen includes other DNA sequences encoding the same CDR3. This sequence joins TRBV7-2 and TRBJ2-7; 7 nucleotides line up with TRBD2. The CDR3 is 15 amino acids. Per the germline V gene, CDR1 is SGHTA and CDR2 is FQGNSA. Trimming took 1 base from V and 4 from J; bases not matched to a gene: 7. Written as DNA, the CDR3 is TGTGCCAGCAGCTTAGTGGCGGGAGTTTCATACGAGCAGTACTTC. Translating gives CASSLVAGVSYEQYF.

As concerns this clone: Other DNA sequences within the sample encode an identical CDR3. The chain is built from TRBV3-1 (or the pseudogene TRBV3-2) and TRBJ1-2; no reliable D call. V was cut by 1 base and J by 6 bases, with 6 bases left in between. Looked up from germline, CDR1 is LGHDT and CDR2 is YNNKEL (reference sequence). The CDR3 is 12 residues long. CDR3 coding DNA: TGTGCCAGCAGCCAAGGGGCGAATGGCTACACCTTC. This gives the protein CASSQGANGYTF.

The chain combines TRBV2 with TRBJ2-5; 7 bases align to TRBD2. Trimming took 6 bases from V and 0 from J; bases not matched to a gene: 4. CDR3 length: 14 residues. Germline values: CDR1 SNHLY, CDR2 FYNNEI. The CDR3 DNA follows: TGTGCCAGCAGACTCGGGACTAACCAAGAGACCCAGTACTTC. It encodes CASRLGTNQETQYF.

The chain carries TRBV7-3 and TRBJ1-1; no clear D. CDR1 is SGHTA and CDR2 is FQGTGA in the germline V gene. Trimming removed 0 bases at V and 2 bases at J, with 7 bases between. CDR3 length: 14 amino acids. The CDR3 nucleotides are TGTGCCAGCAGCTTAACGGCCGCAAACACTGAAGCTTTCTTT. Its protein product is CASSLTAANTEAFF.

This chain uses TRBV13 with TRBJ2-3; TRBD2 matches 9 bases. V shed 4 bases, J shed 2 bases, and the junction held 10 bases outside the gene matches. Germline lookup yields CDR1 PRHDT and CDR2 FYEKMQ (reference sequence). This CDR3 has 17 residues. CDR3 nucleotides: TGTGCCAGCAGCTCCCCTAAAGCGGGGGGAGTCACAGATACGCAGTATTTT. Amino acids: CASSSPKAGGVTDTQYF.

This rearrangement joins TRBV15 to TRBJ2-7; D is ambiguous. CDR3 length equals 14 residues. Germline CDR1 LNHNV, CDR2 YYDKDF (reference sequence). Trimming shortened V by 0 bases and J by 2 bases, and 8 bases separated the two germline ends. For the CDR3, the DNA is TGTGCCACCAGCAGAGATACGGGTACCTACGAGCAGTACTTC. Translated, it gives CATSRDTGTYEQYF.